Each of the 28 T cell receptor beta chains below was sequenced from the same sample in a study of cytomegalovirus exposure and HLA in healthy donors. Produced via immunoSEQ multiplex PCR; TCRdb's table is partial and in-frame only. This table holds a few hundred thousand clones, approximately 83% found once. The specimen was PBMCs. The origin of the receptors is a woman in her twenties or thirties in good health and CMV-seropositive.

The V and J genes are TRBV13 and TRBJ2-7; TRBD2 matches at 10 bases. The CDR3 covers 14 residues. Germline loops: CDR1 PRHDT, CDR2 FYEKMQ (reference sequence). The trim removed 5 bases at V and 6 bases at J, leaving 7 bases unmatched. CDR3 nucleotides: TGTGCCAGCAGCCCAAAGCGGGAGGGCACCGAGCAGTACTTC. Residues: CASSPKREGTEQYF.

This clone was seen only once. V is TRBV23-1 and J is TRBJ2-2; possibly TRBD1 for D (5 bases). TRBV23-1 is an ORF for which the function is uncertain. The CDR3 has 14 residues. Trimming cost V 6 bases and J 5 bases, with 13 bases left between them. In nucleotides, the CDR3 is TGCGCCAGCAGGGAACAGGAGAGAACCGGGGAGCTGTTTTTT. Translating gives CASREQERTGELFF.

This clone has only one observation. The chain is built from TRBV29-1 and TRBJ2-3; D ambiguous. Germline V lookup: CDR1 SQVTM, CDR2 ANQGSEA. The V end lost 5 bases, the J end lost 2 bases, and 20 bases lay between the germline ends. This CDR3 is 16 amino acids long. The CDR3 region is CSVYAPGILLTDTQYF. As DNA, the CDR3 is TGCAGCGTTTACGCCCCAGGAATCCTACTCACAGATACGCAGTATTTT.

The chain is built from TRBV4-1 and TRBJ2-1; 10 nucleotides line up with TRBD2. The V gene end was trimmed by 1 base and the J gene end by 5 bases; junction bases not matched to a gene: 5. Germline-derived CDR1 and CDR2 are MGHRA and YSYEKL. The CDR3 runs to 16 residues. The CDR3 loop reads CASSQVWSGRDNEQFF. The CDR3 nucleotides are TGCGCCAGCAGCCAAGTTTGGAGCGGGAGGGACAATGAGCAGTTCTTC.

CDR3 DNA sequence: TGTGCCAGCAGTCCCGCTCTAGGGGAAGGCCAAGAGACCCAGTACTTC. Translated, it gives CASSPALGEGQETQYF. This rearrangement joins TRBV27 to TRBJ2-5; a weak D match, TRBD1 (5 bases). The CDR3 extends over 16 amino acids. Germline V gene data show CDR1 as MNHEY and CDR2 as SMNVEV (reference sequence). V lost 5 bases, J lost 1 base, and 17 bases lay in between.

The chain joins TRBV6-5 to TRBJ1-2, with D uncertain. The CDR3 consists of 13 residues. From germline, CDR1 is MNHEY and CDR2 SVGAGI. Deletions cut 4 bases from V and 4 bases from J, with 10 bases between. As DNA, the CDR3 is TGTGCCAGCAGTTCGGACGAGTCCTATGGCTACACCTTC. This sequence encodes CASSSDESYGYTF.

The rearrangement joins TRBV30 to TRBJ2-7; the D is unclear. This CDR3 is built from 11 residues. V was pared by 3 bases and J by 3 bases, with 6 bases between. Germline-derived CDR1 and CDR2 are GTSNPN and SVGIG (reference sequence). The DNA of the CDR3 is TGTGCCTGGAGAACTGGCTACGAGCAGTACTTC. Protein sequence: CAWRTGYEQYF. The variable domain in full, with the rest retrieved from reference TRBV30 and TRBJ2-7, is SQTIHQWPATLVQPVGSPLSLECTVEGTSNPNLYWYRQAAGRGLQLLFYSVGIGQISSEVPQNLSASRPQDRQFILSSKKLLLSDSGFYLCAWRTGYEQYFGPGTRLTVT.

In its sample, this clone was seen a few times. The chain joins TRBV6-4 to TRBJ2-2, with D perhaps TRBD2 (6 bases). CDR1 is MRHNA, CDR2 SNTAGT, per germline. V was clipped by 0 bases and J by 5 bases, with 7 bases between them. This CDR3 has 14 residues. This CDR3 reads CASSDSGLTGELFF. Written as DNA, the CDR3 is TGTGCCAGCAGTGACTCCGGACTAACCGGGGAGCTGTTTTTT.

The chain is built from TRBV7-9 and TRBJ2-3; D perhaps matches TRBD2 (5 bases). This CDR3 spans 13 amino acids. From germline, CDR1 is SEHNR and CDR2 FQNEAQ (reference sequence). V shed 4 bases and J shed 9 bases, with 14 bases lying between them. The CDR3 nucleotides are TGTGCCAGCAGCTCCACTAGTGGCCAAACGCAGTATTTT. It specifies CASSSTSGQTQYF. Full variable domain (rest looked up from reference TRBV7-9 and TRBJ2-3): DTGVSQNPRHKITKRGQNVTFRCDPISEHNRLYWYRQTLGQGPEFLTYFQNEAQLEKSRLLSDRFSAERPKGSFSTLEIQRTEQGDSAMYLCASSSTSGQTQYFGPGTRLTVL.

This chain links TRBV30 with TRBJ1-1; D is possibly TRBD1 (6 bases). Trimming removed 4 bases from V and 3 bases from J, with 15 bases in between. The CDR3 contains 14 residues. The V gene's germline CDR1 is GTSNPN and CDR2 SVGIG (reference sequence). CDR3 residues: CAWNGGALDTEAFF. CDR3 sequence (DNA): TGTGCCTGGAACGGGGGGGCCTTGGACACTGAAGCTTTCTTT.

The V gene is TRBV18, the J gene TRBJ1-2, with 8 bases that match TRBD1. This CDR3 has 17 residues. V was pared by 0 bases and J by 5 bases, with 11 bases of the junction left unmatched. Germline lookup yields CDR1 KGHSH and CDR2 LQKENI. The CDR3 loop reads CASSPPSPGQGEYGYTF. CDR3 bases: TGTGCCAGCTCACCACCCTCTCCCGGACAGGGTGAATATGGCTACACCTTC.

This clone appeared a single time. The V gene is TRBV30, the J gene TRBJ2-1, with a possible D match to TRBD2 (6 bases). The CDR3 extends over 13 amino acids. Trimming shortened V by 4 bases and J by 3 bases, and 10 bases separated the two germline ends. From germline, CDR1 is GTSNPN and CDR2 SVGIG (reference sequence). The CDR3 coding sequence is TGTGCCTGGAAGGCGACTAGCTACAATGAGCAGTTCTTC. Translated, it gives CAWKATSYNEQFF.

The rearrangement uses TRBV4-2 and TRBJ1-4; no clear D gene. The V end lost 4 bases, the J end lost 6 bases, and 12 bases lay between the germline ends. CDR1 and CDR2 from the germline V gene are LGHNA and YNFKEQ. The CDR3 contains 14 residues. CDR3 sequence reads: CASSLREGDEKLFF. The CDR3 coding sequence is TGTGCCAGCAGCCTACGGGAAGGCGATGAAAAACTGTTTTTT.

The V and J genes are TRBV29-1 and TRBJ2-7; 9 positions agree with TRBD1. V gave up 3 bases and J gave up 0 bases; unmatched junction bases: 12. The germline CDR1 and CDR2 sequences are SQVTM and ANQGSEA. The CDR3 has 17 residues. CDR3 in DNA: TGCAGCGTTGAGGCCCCCTGGGGACAGGGAACCTCCTACGAGCAGTACTTC. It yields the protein CSVEAPWGQGTSYEQYF.

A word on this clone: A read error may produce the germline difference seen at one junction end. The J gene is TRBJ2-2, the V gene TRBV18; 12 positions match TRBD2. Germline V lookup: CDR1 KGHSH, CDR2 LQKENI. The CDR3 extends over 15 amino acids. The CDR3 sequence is CASSPLAGGHGELFF. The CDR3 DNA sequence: TGTGCCAGCTCCCCACTAGCGGGAGGTCACGGGGAGCTGTTTTTT.

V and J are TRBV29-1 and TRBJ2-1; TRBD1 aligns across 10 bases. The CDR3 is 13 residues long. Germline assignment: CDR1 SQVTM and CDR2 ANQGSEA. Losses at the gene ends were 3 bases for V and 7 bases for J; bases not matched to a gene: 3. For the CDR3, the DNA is TGCAGCGTTGAGGGACAGGGGTTTAATGAGCAGTTCTTC. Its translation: CSVEGQGFNEQFF.

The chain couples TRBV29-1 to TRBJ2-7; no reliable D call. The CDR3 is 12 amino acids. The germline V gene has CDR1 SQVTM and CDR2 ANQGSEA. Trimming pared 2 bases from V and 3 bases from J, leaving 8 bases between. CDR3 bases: TGCAGCGTTGAAAGGGATAACTACGAGCAGTACTTC. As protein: CSVERDNYEQYF.

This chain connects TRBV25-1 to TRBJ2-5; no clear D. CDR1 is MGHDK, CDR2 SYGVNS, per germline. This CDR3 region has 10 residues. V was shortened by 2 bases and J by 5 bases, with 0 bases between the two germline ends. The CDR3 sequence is CASSEETQYF. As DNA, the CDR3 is TGTGCCAGCAGTGAAGAGACCCAGTACTTC.

CDR3 protein: CASSPVDRASTEAFF. The CDR3 DNA is TGTGCCAGCAGTCCCGTAGACAGGGCATCCACTGAAGCTTTCTTT. This chain uses TRBV27 with TRBJ1-1; 7 nucleotides agree with TRBD1. Germline V lookup: CDR1 MNHEY, CDR2 SMNVEV (reference sequence). V was clipped by 5 bases and J by 4 bases; unmatched bases: 10. The CDR3 loop spans 15 amino acids.

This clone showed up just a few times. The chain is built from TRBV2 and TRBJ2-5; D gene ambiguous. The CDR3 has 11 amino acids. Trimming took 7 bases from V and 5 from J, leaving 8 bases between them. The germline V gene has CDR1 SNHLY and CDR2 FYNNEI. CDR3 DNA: TGTGCCAGCACTACCCGGGAGACCCAGTACTTC. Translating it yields CASTTRETQYF.

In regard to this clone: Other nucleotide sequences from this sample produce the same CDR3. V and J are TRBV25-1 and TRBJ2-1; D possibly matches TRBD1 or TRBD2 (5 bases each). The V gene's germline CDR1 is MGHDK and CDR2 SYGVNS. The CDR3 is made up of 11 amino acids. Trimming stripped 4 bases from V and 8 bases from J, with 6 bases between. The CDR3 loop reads CASSVGDEQFF. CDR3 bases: TGTGCCAGCAGTGTGGGGGATGAGCAGTTCTTC.

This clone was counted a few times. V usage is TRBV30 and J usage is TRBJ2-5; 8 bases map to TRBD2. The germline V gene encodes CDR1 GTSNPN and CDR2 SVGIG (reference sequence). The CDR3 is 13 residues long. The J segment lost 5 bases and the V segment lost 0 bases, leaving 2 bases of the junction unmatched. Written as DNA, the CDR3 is TGTGCCTGGAGTGTGGGCGGGAGGGAGACCCAGTACTTC. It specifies CAWSVGGRETQYF.

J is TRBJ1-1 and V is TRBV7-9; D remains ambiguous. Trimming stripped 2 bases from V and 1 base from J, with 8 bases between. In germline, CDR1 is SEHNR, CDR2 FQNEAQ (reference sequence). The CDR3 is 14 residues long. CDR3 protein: CASSLPSQNTEAFF. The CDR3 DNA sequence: TGTGCCAGCAGCTTACCCTCGCAGAACACTGAAGCTTTCTTT.

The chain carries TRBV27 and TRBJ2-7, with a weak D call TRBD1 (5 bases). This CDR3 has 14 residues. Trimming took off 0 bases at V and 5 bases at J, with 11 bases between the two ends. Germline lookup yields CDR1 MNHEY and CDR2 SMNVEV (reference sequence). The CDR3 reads CASSLSAGLHEQYF. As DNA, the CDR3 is TGTGCCAGCAGTTTATCGGCAGGGCTGCACGAGCAGTACTTC.

The CDR3 bases are TGTGCCAGCAAGGCGGGGGGGGGAGCCTACGAGCAGTACTTC. Amino acids: CASKAGGGAYEQYF. V is TRBV28 and J is TRBJ2-7, with 9 bases matching TRBD2. The CDR3 runs 14 residues. Trimming at V came to 7 bases and at J to 2 bases, leaving 6 bases not matched to a gene. The germline V gene has CDR1 MDHEN and CDR2 SYDVKM.

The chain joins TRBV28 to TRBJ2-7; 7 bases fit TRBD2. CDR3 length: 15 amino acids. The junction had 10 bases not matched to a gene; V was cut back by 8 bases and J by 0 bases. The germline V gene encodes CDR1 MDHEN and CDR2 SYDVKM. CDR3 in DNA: TGTGCCAGCGCACTTCCTAGCGGAAACTCCTACGAGCAGTACTTC. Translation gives CASALPSGNSYEQYF.

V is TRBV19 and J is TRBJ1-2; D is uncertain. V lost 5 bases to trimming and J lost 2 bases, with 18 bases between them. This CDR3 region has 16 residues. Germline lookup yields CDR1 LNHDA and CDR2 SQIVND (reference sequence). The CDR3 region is CASSATDYGLNYGYTF. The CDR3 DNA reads TGTGCCAGTAGTGCTACAGACTATGGGCTCAACTATGGCTACACCTTC.

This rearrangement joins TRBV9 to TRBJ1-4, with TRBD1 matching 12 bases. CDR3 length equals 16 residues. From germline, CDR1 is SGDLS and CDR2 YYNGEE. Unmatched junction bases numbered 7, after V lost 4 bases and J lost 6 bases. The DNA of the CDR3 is TGTGCCAGCAGCCCCGGGACAGGGGGCATTGATGAAAAACTGTTTTTT. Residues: CASSPGTGGIDEKLFF.